The 20 T cell receptor beta chains below all came from one sample that was sequenced in a study of cytomegalovirus exposure and HLA in healthy donors. It was with 60 Vbeta and 13 Jbeta primers that the PCR ran. The protocol was immunoSEQ multiplex PCR, while the TCRdb copy is restricted to in-frame clones and leaves out a portion. The data show under 250,000 clones, with around 85% seen just once and 1.7% held by the top ten. Input material: PBMCs. These receptor sequences come from a man aged 50 to 60 in good health and CMV-seronegative.

This chain connects TRBV19 to TRBJ2-1; D gene uncertain. This CDR3 spans 12 amino acids. Per germline, CDR1 LNHDA and CDR2 SQIVND (reference sequence). Trimming cost V 5 bases and J 8 bases, with 10 bases left between them. The CDR3 coding sequence is TGTGCCAGTAGTTATGGCGGCGATGAGCAGTTCTTC. Translating gives CASSYGGDEQFF.

The chain combines TRBV4-1 with TRBJ2-1; possibly TRBD2 for D (5 bases). V lost 4 bases to trimming and J lost 1 base, with 11 bases between them. The CDR3 length is 15 residues. CDR1 is MGHRA, CDR2 YSYEKL, per germline. The CDR3 DNA reads as TGCGCCAGCAGCCGGACTGCCCTGTCCTACAATGAGCAGTTCTTC. Translation: CASSRTALSYNEQFF.

V usage is TRBV5-5 and J usage is TRBJ1-1, with D uncertain. Trimming pared 2 bases from V and 3 bases from J, leaving 8 bases between. The germline V gene has CDR1 SGHKS and CDR2 YYEKEE (reference sequence). This CDR3 is 13 amino acids long. The CDR3 DNA reads TGTGCCAGCAGCTTTTGGGAGGACACTGAAGCTTTCTTT. Encoded protein: CASSFWEDTEAFF.

The J gene is TRBJ1-5, the V gene TRBV18, with D perhaps TRBD1 (5 bases). This CDR3 contains 15 residues. Germline V gives CDR1 KGHSH, CDR2 LQKENI. V was pared by 3 bases and J by 4 bases, with 13 bases between. The CDR3 region has the DNA TGTGCCAGCTCACCCCCGGGACGGGAGAATCAGCCCCAGCATTTT. Protein sequence: CASSPPGRENQPQHF.

The count of this clone is one. The same CDR3 can be traced to other DNA sequences in this sample. This chain connects TRBV6-5 to TRBJ2-7; 9 nucleotides align to TRBD1. The CDR3 has 14 residues. With 6 bases clipped from V and 1 base from J, the junction kept 4 bases outside the gene matches. CDR1 is MNHEY and CDR2 is SVGAGI in the germline V gene. The CDR3 DNA follows: TGTGCCAGCAGCCCGGACAGGGGATCCTACGAGCAGTACTTC. Residues: CASSPDRGSYEQYF.

This clone was picked up a small number of times. The chain combines TRBV14 with TRBJ2-7, with D maybe TRBD2 (6 bases). This CDR3 contains 15 residues. Looked up from germline, CDR1 is SGHDN and CDR2 is FVKESK. Deletions cut 4 bases from V and 6 bases from J, with 19 bases between. The CDR3 here is CASSPSKRRGAEQYF. CDR3 in DNA: TGTGCCAGCAGCCCATCTAAAAGGAGGGGAGCCGAGCAGTACTTC.

The gene calls are TRBV7-2 and TRBJ1-1; 10 nucleotides line up with TRBD1. The CDR3 is 14 amino acids. J lost 4 bases, V lost 5 bases, and 4 bases had no gene match. CDR1 and CDR2 (germline): SGHTA, FQGNSA. This CDR3 is CASSRGQGGTEAFF. CDR3 nucleotides: TGTGCCAGCAGCCGCGGACAGGGGGGCACTGAAGCTTTCTTT.

The chain combines TRBV19 with TRBJ1-4, with D perhaps TRBD1 (5 bases). V shed 4 bases and J shed 0 bases, with 9 bases lying between them. This CDR3 is 15 amino acids long. Per germline, CDR1 LNHDA and CDR2 SQIVND (reference sequence). CDR3 in amino acids: CASSRTTSTNEKLFF. As DNA, the CDR3 is TGTGCCAGTAGTAGGACAACATCAACTAATGAAAAACTGTTTTTT. The variable domain in full, with the rest retrieved from reference TRBV19 and TRBJ1-4, is DGGITQSPKYLFRKEGQNVTLSCEQNLNHDAMYWYRQDPGQGLRLIYYSQIVNDFQKGDIAEGYSVSREKKESFPLTVTSAQKNPTAFYLCASSRTTSTNEKLFFGSGTQLSVL.

This sequence joins TRBV27 and TRBJ2-5; TRBD2 aligns across 7 bases. Germline trimming cut 5 bases from V and 1 base from J; bases unmatched to any gene: 10. The CDR3 spans 16 residues. Looked up from germline, CDR1 is MNHEY and CDR2 is SMNVEV (reference sequence). The CDR3 nucleotides are TGTGCCAGCAGTCGGGGGAGGGAGCGGCCCCAAGAGACCCAGTACTTC. It is translated as CASSRGRERPQETQYF.

The chain joins TRBV7-9 to TRBJ2-1; D ambiguous. The germline gives CDR1 SEHNR, CDR2 FQNEAQ (reference sequence). The CDR3 loop spans 14 amino acids. V lost 1 base, J lost 1 base, and 5 bases lay in between. The CDR3 region has the DNA TGTGCCAGCAGCTTAGGCCAGTCCTACAATGAGCAGTTCTTC. This encodes CASSLGQSYNEQFF.

DNA of the CDR3: TGTGCCAGCAGTTTGGACAGGGGGACGAGCAATCAGCCCCAGCATTTT. Its translation is CASSLDRGTSNQPQHF. This chain joins TRBV27 and TRBJ1-5; 10 nucleotides agree with TRBD1. The germline gives CDR1 MNHEY, CDR2 SMNVEV (reference sequence). This CDR3 has 16 amino acids. The V and J ends lost 3 bases and 1 base, in that order; junction bases with no gene match: 3.

The chain employs TRBV5-1 and TRBJ2-7; a possible D gene is TRBD1 (5 bases). CDR3 length equals 12 residues. The germline CDR1 and CDR2 sequences are SGHRS and YFSETQ. V was pared by 2 bases and J by 5 bases, with 8 bases between. The DNA of the CDR3 is TGCGCCAGCAGCTTATTAGGGGACGAGCAGTACTTC. Protein sequence: CASSLLGDEQYF.

This clone appeared a few times. The V and J genes are TRBV5-4 and TRBJ1-1, with 8 bases aligning to TRBD1. This CDR3 region has 15 residues. CDR1 and CDR2 (germline): SGHNT, YYREEE (reference sequence). Losses at the gene ends were 1 base for V and 2 bases for J; bases not matched to a gene: 4. Here the CDR3 reads CASSLQGALNTEAFF. DNA of the CDR3: TGTGCCAGCAGCTTGCAGGGGGCGCTCAACACTGAAGCTTTCTTT.

In the case of this clone: Sequence at one end of the junction differs from germline and may be a read error. V usage is TRBV5-1 and J usage is TRBJ2-6, with D perhaps matching TRBD1 (5 bases). CDR3 length: 16 amino acids. Germline V gives CDR1 SGHRS, CDR2 YFSETQ. The CDR3 DNA follows: TGCGCCAGCAGCCCGATAGAGACCTCTGGGGCCAACGGCCTGACTTTC. This sequence encodes CASSPIETSGANGLTF. The full variable domain, with the rest looked up from reference TRBV5-1 and TRBJ2-6, is KAGVTQTPRYLIKTRGQQVTLSCSPISGHRSVSWYQQTPGQGLQFLFEYFSETQRNKGNFPGRFSGRQFSNSRSEMNVSTLELGDSALYLCASSPIETSGANGLTFGAGSRLTVL.

The chain links TRBV14 to TRBJ2-7; 7 bases are shared with TRBD2. Unmatched junction bases numbered 11, after V lost 4 bases and J lost 2 bases. This CDR3 is built from 16 residues. Germline CDR1 reads SGHDN; CDR2 reads FVKESK. Here the CDR3 DNA reads TGTGCCAGCAGCCCCGGGGAGGGACGGGCAACCTACGAGCAGTACTTC. It codes for CASSPGEGRATYEQYF.

The V gene is TRBV27, the J gene TRBJ2-7; 9 nucleotides align to TRBD2. CDR1 and CDR2 (germline): MNHEY, SMNVEV (reference sequence). The V and J ends lost 2 bases and 2 bases, in that order; junction bases with no gene match: 4. This CDR3 has 15 amino acids. The CDR3 DNA reads as TGTGCCAGCAGTTTAAGGGCTAGCGGGACCTACGAGCAGTACTTC. Translation gives CASSLRASGTYEQYF.

This chain uses TRBV2 with TRBJ1-2; 8 bases line up with TRBD1. In germline, CDR1 is SNHLY, CDR2 FYNNEI. The CDR3 totals 12 residues. The J segment lost 5 bases and the V segment lost 5 bases, leaving 1 base of the junction unmatched. This chain's CDR3 is CASSNRGYGYTF. Written as DNA, the CDR3 is TGTGCCAGCAGTAACAGGGGGTATGGCTACACCTTC.

As regards this clone: Because the CDR3 is missing its conserved closing phenylalanine or tryptophan, this is likely a read error. The chain links TRBV30 to TRBJ2-7; 7 bases agree with TRBD1. The CDR3 runs 14 residues. Trimming at V came to 4 bases and at J to 1 base, leaving 7 bases not matched to a gene. Germline CDR1 GTSNPN, CDR2 SVGIG (reference sequence). CDR3 DNA sequence: TGTGCCTGGAACCGACGGGACAGATCCTACGAGCAGTACCTC. It specifies CAWNRRDRSYEQYL.

V gene TRBV27 combines with J gene TRBJ2-3; 8 bases are shared with TRBD2. The length of the CDR3 is 15 residues. The J segment lost 1 base and the V segment lost 0 bases, leaving 0 bases of the junction unmatched. CDR1 and CDR2 from the germline V gene are MNHEY and SMNVEV (reference sequence). The CDR3 DNA is TGTGCCAGCAGTTTATCAGCGGGGGGCACAGATACGCAGTATTTT. Residues: CASSLSAGGTDTQYF.

This clone was seen once. The chain joins TRBV13 to TRBJ2-7, with TRBD2 matching 14 bases. CDR1 and CDR2 (germline): PRHDT, FYEKMQ (reference sequence). This CDR3 region has 17 residues. Trimming cost V 5 bases and J 2 bases; bases outside gene matches: 8. CDR3 amino acids: CASSHGTSGRGAYEQYF. Here the CDR3 DNA reads TGTGCCAGCAGCCACGGGACTAGCGGGAGAGGGGCCTACGAGCAGTACTTC.